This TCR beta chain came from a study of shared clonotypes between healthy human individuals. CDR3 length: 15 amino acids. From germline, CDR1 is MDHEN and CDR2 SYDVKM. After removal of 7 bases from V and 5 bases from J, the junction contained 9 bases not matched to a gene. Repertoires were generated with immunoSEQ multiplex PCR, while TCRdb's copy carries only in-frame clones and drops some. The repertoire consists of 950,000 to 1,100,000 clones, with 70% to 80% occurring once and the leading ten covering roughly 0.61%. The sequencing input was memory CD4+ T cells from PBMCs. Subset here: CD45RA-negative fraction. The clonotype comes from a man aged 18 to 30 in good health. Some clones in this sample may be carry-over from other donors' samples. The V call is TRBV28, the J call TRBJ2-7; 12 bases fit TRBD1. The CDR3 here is CASTPGGTGGHEQYF. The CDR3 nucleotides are TGTGCCAGCACTCCTGGAGGGACAGGGGGCCACGAGCAGTACTTC.